What follows describes a single T cell receptor (beta chain). As yet, its antigen is unknown. Around day 10 of culture, CD4+ T cells were separated out. Each person got two doses of an mRNA SARS-CoV-2 vaccine, BNT162b2 or mRNA-1273. Vaccine recipients, nucleocapsid antibody negative, had no prior SARS-CoV-2 infection. IL-2 medium was substituted for half the medium on days 3 and 7. TCRdb's copy holds only in-frame clones and misses some; the assay was immunoSEQ multiplex PCR. This sample yields about 45,000 clones, of which 60% to 75% are seen a single time; about 7% belongs to the top ten. V was pared by 0 bases and J by 0 bases, with 7 bases of the junction left unmatched. Germline V CDR1 and CDR2: SGDLS, YYNGEE. This CDR3 has 18 amino acids. This record comes from a study of vaccination effects on CD4 cells after COVID-19. As for the study in general: Post-vaccine specimens were collected at a median of 72 days following the second dose. General observations from the study: Common cold coronavirus cross-reactivity was shown by only 1 of 255 vaccine-induced clones in healthy vaccinees.

The rearrangement joins TRBV9 to TRBJ1-4; TRBD1 aligns across 8 bases. The origin of this receptor is a human donor who received a COVID-19 vaccine. This material consisted of CD4+ T cells from PBMCs cultured without peptide, taken after COVID-19 vaccination. CDR3 residues: CASSVDIGGQATNEKLFF. The CDR3 DNA is TGTGCCAGCAGCGTAGATATTGGGGGACAGGCAACTAATGAAAAACTGTTTTTT.